This T cell receptor (beta chain) was sequenced during a study of blood T cells in healthy people across ages. Overall study: Through template switching, about one barcoded beta molecule was captured per two T cells, as measured in model experiments. Overall study findings and caveats: Per million T cells, TCR beta diversity dropped roughly linearly as age increased.

The second PCR ran roughly 6 to 11 cycles with a sample-barcoded 5' primer and J-beta primers. A template-switch adaptor that had 12 random nucleotides put a tag on each cDNA molecule. TCRdb re-called the 5' RACE reads with MiXCR, one entry per CDR3 protein. Of about 840,000 distinct CDR3 sequences listed, under 35% are singletons. To note about this clonotype: Its target is not known.

CDR1 and CDR2 (germline): SGHAT, FQNNGV. This CDR3 contains 16 residues. Trimming removed 5 bases from V and 3 bases from J, with 17 bases in between. Another study also made use of these data, one on T cells of mothers and their children. That paper adds: Sample barcodes and 2-4 random nucleotides were added by the M1S primer of the second PCR.

The sequenced sample was blood. The TCR sequence derives from a woman aged 35 to 49 in good health. This rearrangement joins TRBV11-2 to TRBJ2-1; D possibly corresponds to TRBD2 (5 bases). Here the CDR3 DNA reads TGTGCCAGCAGCGCCCCTACTAGGACTCACTACAATGAGCAGTTCTTC. Its protein is CASSAPTRTHYNEQFF.